This T cell receptor beta chain is drawn from a study of patients and donors after allogeneic stem cell transplantation. TCRdb reprocessed the RT-PCR reads with MiXCR, giving one entry per CDR3 protein. The sample contains 920,000 or so distinct CDR3 sequences, 18% of which appear only once. This clonotype occurred a few times. Germline V gives CDR1 MNHEY, CDR2 SMNVEV (reference sequence). This CDR3 has 14 amino acids. V lost 8 bases and J lost 1, with 11 bases in between. This clonotype originated in a human donor who was either an allogeneic HSCT recipient or a stem cell or donor lymphocyte infusion donor (not recorded which). It is not recorded whose cells these are; they may come from a transplant donor. Sequenced input: blood, either unsorted or a sorted T cell fraction (not recorded which). V and J are TRBV27 and TRBJ2-2; tentatively, D is TRBD1 or TRBD2 (6 bases each). CDR3 DNA: TGTGCCAGCGGGGGGACATTGAACACCGGGGAGCTGTTTTTT. The encoded protein is CASGGTLNTGELFF.